One and the same sample provided the 21 T cell receptor beta chains below, sequenced in a study of cytomegalovirus exposure and HLA in healthy donors. Profiling relied on immunoSEQ multiplex PCR, and the TCRdb table lists in-frame clones only, not all of them. The sample has over 85,000 clones, about 92% seen once. The source material was PBMCs. All receptors come from a woman aged 18-35 years in good health and CMV-seronegative.

The chain is built from TRBV2 and TRBJ2-7; no firm D call. The length of the CDR3 is 11 residues. CDR1 is SNHLY and CDR2 is FYNNEI in the germline V gene. V lost 6 bases, J lost 1 base, and 4 bases lay in between. The CDR3 sequence is CASSLSYEQYF. The CDR3 nucleotides read TGTGCCAGCAGCCTTTCCTACGAGCAGTACTTC.

For the CDR3, the DNA is TGTGCCAGCACCCCCCCGGGCACTGAAGCTTTCTTT. It translates to CASTPPGTEAFF. The chain employs TRBV27 and TRBJ1-1, with D unresolved. Germline V gene lookup returns CDR1 MNHEY and CDR2 SMNVEV (reference sequence). V was shortened by 7 bases and J by 4 bases, with 10 bases between the two germline ends. CDR3 length: 12 amino acids.

The chain carries TRBV4-1 and TRBJ2-3; D gene ambiguous. There are 12 residues in the CDR3. V was pared by 2 bases and J by 8 bases, with 8 bases between. The germline V gene has CDR1 MGHRA and CDR2 YSYEKL. This CDR3 is CASSQSLVTQYF. CDR3 nucleotides: TGCGCCAGCAGCCAAAGTTTAGTTACGCAGTATTTT.

The chain uses TRBV5-1 and TRBJ2-3; 13 nucleotides line up with TRBD2. The length of the CDR3 is 16 residues. The junction had 4 bases not matched to a gene; V was cut back by 0 bases and J by 6 bases. Germline V gives CDR1 SGHRS, CDR2 YFSETQ. The CDR3 reads CASSLETSGGKDTQYF. As DNA, the CDR3 is TGCGCCAGCAGCTTGGAGACTAGCGGGGGGAAGGATACGCAGTATTTT.

The chain is built from TRBV6-5 and TRBJ2-3; TRBD2 might be the D (6 bases). CDR3 size: 16 residues. Trimming removed 0 bases at V and 5 bases at J, with 15 bases between. Germline values: CDR1 MNHEY, CDR2 SVGAGI. As DNA, the CDR3 is TGTGCCAGCAGTTACTCTCGGGTGGGAGGAGGAGATACGCAGTATTTT. Residues: CASSYSRVGGGDTQYF.

The chain has TRBV7-9 and TRBJ1-1; 9 bases map to TRBD1. J lost 1 base, V lost 3 bases, and 3 bases had no gene match. Germline CDR1 is SEHNR and CDR2 is FQNEAQ (reference sequence). The CDR3 totals 15 residues. The CDR3 protein is CASSLAGQGNTEAFF. CDR3 bases: TGTGCCAGCAGCTTGGCGGGACAGGGGAACACTGAAGCTTTCTTT. Supplemented by reference TRBV7-9 and TRBJ1-1, the full variable domain reads DTGVSQNPRHKITKRGQNVTFRCDPISEHNRLYWYRQTLGQGPEFLTYFQNEAQLEKSRLLSDRFSAERPKGSFSTLEIQRTEQGDSAMYLCASSLAGQGNTEAFFGQGTRLTVV.

V is TRBV9 and J is TRBJ2-1, with 8 bases lining up with TRBD2. Germline V lookup: CDR1 SGDLS, CDR2 YYNGEE. This CDR3 spans 17 amino acids. The ends lost 4 bases at V and 9 bases at J; junction bases unmatched: 18. For the CDR3, the DNA is TGTGCCAGCAGCAGGGTTGGGATAACGGGAGGGCCCGCTGAGCAGTTCTTC. Translation: CASSRVGITGGPAEQFF.

A single count supports this clone. The gene calls are TRBV19 and TRBJ1-5, with 9 bases identical to TRBD1. Germline trimming cut 2 bases from V and 1 base from J; bases unmatched to any gene: 9. The CDR3 sequence is 18 residues long. The germline V gene encodes CDR1 LNHDA and CDR2 SQIVND (reference sequence). Here the CDR3 DNA reads TGTGCCAGTAGTATATTAGGGACAGGGCAGCTAAGCAATCAGCCCCAGCATTTT. Its translation is CASSILGTGQLSNQPQHF.

V and J are TRBV18 and TRBJ2-7; 11 positions agree with TRBD2. The length of the CDR3 is 15 residues. Germline V gene sequence: CDR1 KGHSH, CDR2 LQKENI. Trimming removed 2 bases from V and 4 bases from J; junction bases left unmatched: 4. The CDR3 sequence: CASSPTSGRQYEQYF. The CDR3 DNA follows: TGTGCCAGCTCACCAACTAGCGGGAGACAGTACGAGCAGTACTTC.

This clone has a single count. The chain employs TRBV7-2 and TRBJ2-7; 9 bases agree with TRBD2. The CDR3 consists of 14 residues. J lost 4 bases, V lost 10 bases, and 11 bases had no gene match. The germline V gene has CDR1 SGHTA and CDR2 FQGNSA. The CDR3 region has the DNA TGTGCCACCTCCGGGCTAGCGGGGAAATACGAGCAGTACTTC. This gives the protein CATSGLAGKYEQYF.

The rearrangement joins TRBV19 to TRBJ2-5; no reliable D call. This CDR3 contains 13 residues. The ends were cut back, 9 bases at V and 4 bases at J, with 15 bases in the middle. Per the germline V gene, CDR1 is LNHDA and CDR2 is SQIVND (reference sequence). CDR3 sequence reads: CASSRVERETQYF. The CDR3 coding sequence is TGTGCCAGCTCTCGTGTGGAGCGAGAGACCCAGTACTTC.

The chain couples TRBV19 to TRBJ1-1; D call uncertain. CDR1 and CDR2 (germline): LNHDA, SQIVND (reference sequence). The CDR3 runs 13 residues. The ends were cut back, 6 bases at V and 5 bases at J, with 13 bases in the middle. The CDR3 nucleotides are TGTGCCAGTAGCCTATCCCTGATAACTGAAGCTTTCTTT. It is translated as CASSLSLITEAFF. Complete variable domain (other parts from reference TRBV19 and TRBJ1-1): DGGITQSPKYLFRKEGQNVTLSCEQNLNHDAMYWYRQDPGQGLRLIYYSQIVNDFQKGDIAEGYSVSREKKESFPLTVTSAQKNPTAFYLCASSLSLITEAFFGQGTRLTVV.

This chain uses TRBV5-1 with TRBJ2-1, with D unresolved. The CDR3 loop spans 12 amino acids. Germline assignment: CDR1 SGHRS and CDR2 YFSETQ. Trimming took off 5 bases at V and 10 bases at J, with 13 bases between the two ends. The CDR3 protein is CASRLTEVEQFF. CDR3 DNA: TGCGCCAGCAGGCTCACAGAAGTCGAGCAGTTCTTC.

V usage is TRBV5-1 and J usage is TRBJ2-7; tentative D call: TRBD1 (5 bases). Looked up from germline, CDR1 is SGHRS and CDR2 is YFSETQ. Trimming took off 5 bases at V and 0 bases at J, with 15 bases between the two ends. The CDR3 runs to 15 residues. The CDR3 nucleotides are TGCGCCAGCAGATCATTCGACAGCAACTCCTACGAGCAGTACTTC. Residues: CASRSFDSNSYEQYF.

The chain couples TRBV5-1 to TRBJ2-2, with TRBD1 identical over 7 bases. Germline assignment: CDR1 SGHRS and CDR2 YFSETQ. The CDR3 totals 17 residues. V trimming: 4 bases; J trimming: 3 bases; junction bases outside the gene matches: 12. In DNA form, the CDR3 reads TGCGCCAGCAGCCCCCGGATGACAGGGAAATACACCGGGGAGCTGTTTTTT. Amino acids: CASSPRMTGKYTGELFF.

This rearrangement joins TRBV6-6 to TRBJ2-5; no clear D gene. V was cut by 5 bases and J by 2 bases, with 9 bases left in between. CDR1 and CDR2 from the germline V gene are MNHNY and SVGAGI (reference sequence). The CDR3 loop spans 13 amino acids. The CDR3 spells CASSPILQETQYF. DNA for the CDR3: TGTGCCAGCAGTCCCATTCTACAAGAGACCCAGTACTTC.

This chain connects TRBV6-1 to TRBJ1-4; D is unclear. V was pared by 3 bases and J by 8 bases, with 4 bases between. The CDR3 has 11 residues. Germline V CDR1 and CDR2: MNHNS, SASEGT. Here the CDR3 reads CASSEREKLFF. Written as DNA, the CDR3 is TGTGCCAGCAGTGAGAGGGAAAAACTGTTTTTT.

For the CDR3, the DNA is TGTGCCTGGAGAGGGGAGGGGGTTACTAACTATGGCTACACCTTC. It specifies CAWRGEGVTNYGYTF. V is TRBV30 and J is TRBJ1-2; perhaps TRBD1 as D (6 bases). In germline, CDR1 is GTSNPN, CDR2 SVGIG (reference sequence). V was clipped by 3 bases and J by 0 bases, with 14 bases between them. The CDR3 extends over 15 amino acids.

In its sample, this clone was seen a few times. In DNA, the CDR3 is TGCGCCAGCAGCCCCCGGGACAACTACGAGCAGTACTTC. Translating it yields CASSPRDNYEQYF. The chain employs TRBV4-1 and TRBJ2-7; D possibly corresponds to TRBD1 (6 bases). The CDR3 sequence is 13 residues long. CDR1 and CDR2 from the germline V gene are MGHRA and YSYEKL. Trimming took off 4 bases at V and 3 bases at J, with 10 bases between the two ends.

This clone has just a few counts. The genes are TRBV2 and TRBJ1-4, with D tentatively TRBD1 (6 bases). Germline V lookup: CDR1 SNHLY, CDR2 FYNNEI. The CDR3 length is 15 residues. The ends were cut back, 6 bases at V and 0 bases at J, with 11 bases in the middle. The CDR3 nucleotides read TGTGCCAGCAGGGTGGACAGCGCAACTAATGAAAAACTGTTTTTT. Its translation: CASRVDSATNEKLFF.

The rearrangement links TRBV9 to TRBJ2-1; the match to TRBD1 covers 10 bases. V was clipped by 4 bases and J by 5 bases; unmatched bases: 12. This CDR3 has 17 amino acids. CDR1 and CDR2 (germline): SGDLS, YYNGEE. As DNA, the CDR3 is TGTGCCAGCAGCTCAAGCCAAGACAGGGGGCCAGACAATGAGCAGTTCTTC. It specifies CASSSSQDRGPDNEQFF.